This is a list of T cell receptor beta chains from one sample in a study of OX40 agonist ivuxolimab in advanced cancers. Generated by immunoSEQ multiplex PCR, the TCRdb table keeps only in-frame clones and is missing some. Of tens of thousands of clones in the sample, less than 95% are singletons; the top ten hold 8.7%. Sequenced here: CD4+ or CD8+ T cells sorted from blood, sampled in a trial of the OX40 agonist ivuxolimab. The receptor source for this set is an adult with an advanced solid tumor such as melanoma, head and neck, liver or kidney cancer. Each CDR3 is given with its conserved first and last residue. A D gene is named only where the DNA matches it firmly. The listing skips clone size in some rows; elsewhere it reads once, few, many or a size class.

-	TRBV6-6	-	TRBJ2-7	TGTGCCAGCAGTTACTCCCCAGGGCTTACCTACGAGCAGTACTTC	CASSYSPGLTYEQYF
-	TRBV27	-	TRBJ2-3	TGTGCCAGCAGTTTCAACGTACGCACAGATACGCAGTATTTT	CASSFNVRTDTQYF
TRBD2	TRBV11-2	-	TRBJ2-7	TGTGCCAGCAGCCCTAGCGGCTACGAGCAGTACTTC	CASSPSGYEQYF
TRBD1	TRBV6-1	-	TRBJ1-2	TGTGCCAGCAGTGAATTTGGACAGGGGTCGTACTATGGCTACACCTTC	CASSEFGQGSYYGYTF
-	TRBV6-5	-	TRBJ2-7	TGTGCCAGCAGCCAAGGGGGTTATGAGCAGTACTTC	CASSQGGYEQYF
TRBD2	TRBV30	-	TRBJ2-2	TGTGCCTTCGGGGGGAGCTCCCGACCCGGGGAGCTGTTTTTT	CAFGGSSRPGELFF
-	TRBV6-1	-	TRBJ2-7	TGTGCCAGCAGTGCGGAACGCAGCTCCTACGAGCAGTACTTC	CASSAERSSYEQYF
-	TRBV11-2	-	TRBJ2-7	TGTGCCAGCAGCCACGGACCCTACGAGCAGTACTTC	CASSHGPYEQYF
TRBD2	TRBV11-2	-	TRBJ2-5	TGTGCCAGCAGCTTAGGGTCCCCTAGCGGGAGAGAGACCCAGTACTTC	CASSLGSPSGRETQYF
TRBD1	TRBV23-1	-	TRBJ2-3	TGCGCCAGCAGTCAAGTTTGGACAGGGAAGACAGATACGCAGTATTTT	CASSQVWTGKTDTQYF
-	TRBV7-9	few	TRBJ1-5	TGTGCCAGCAGCTTTATCCTCGAGGGGGGTGGCAATCAGCCCCAGCATTTT	CASSFILEGGGNQPQHF
-	TRBV30	-	TRBJ1-2	TGTGCCTGGACCCGGGGGGCGGGTTATGGCTACACCTTC	CAWTRGAGYGYTF
TRBD1	TRBV27	-	TRBJ2-7	TGTGCCAGCAGGATCAGGACAGGGTTTACCGAGCAGTACTTC	CASRIRTGFTEQYF
TRBD2	TRBV7-9	once	TRBJ2-3	TGTGCCAGCAGCTCCTCCGGGACTAGCGTACATACGCAGTATTTT	CASSSSGTSVHTQYF
-	TRBV5-1	-	TRBJ1-3	TGCGCCAGCAGCTTGGTTGGAAACACCATATATTTT	CASSLVGNTIYF
-	TRBV14	-	TRBJ1-3	TGTGCCAGCAGCGCTCTGAGGGGGGCGCAGGGAAACACCATATATTTT	CASSALRGAQGNTIYF